This entry concerns a single T cell receptor (beta chain). This specimen comes from a study of blood T cell repertoires in COVID-19. Sequenced by immunoSEQ multiplex PCR; TCRdb stores in-frame clones only, minus some. Of hundreds of thousands of clones in the sample, 85% to 90% were seen once. The CDR3 length is 19 residues. The V gene's germline CDR1 is ENHRY and CDR2 SYGVKD. Trimming left V 1 base short and J 2 bases short, with 21 bases between. Material: PBMCs or T cells enriched from blood (not recorded which). The TCR comes from a man aged 30 to 39 who had recovered from COVID-19. The J gene is TRBJ2-1, the V gene TRBV10-3; maybe TRBD2 (6 bases). The CDR3 sequence: CAISEFGGLNLITYNEQFF. The CDR3 DNA reads as TGTGCCATCAGTGAGTTCGGAGGGTTAAACCTAATTACCTACAATGAGCAGTTCTTC.